Below, one T cell receptor (beta chain) is given with its context. Its specificity is not known. This sample was taken from a study of CD8+CD57+ T cells in acquired aplastic anemia. Regarding the study as a whole: Patients shared 25 to 35 CD8+ CDR3 sequences with controls.

The V end was cut by 2 bases, the J end by 6 bases, with 11 bases between. This CDR3 is built from 15 residues. Germline CDR1 and CDR2: SEHNR and FQNEAQ (reference sequence). Template material for TCR beta VDJ and CDR3 profiling consisted of genomic DNA. Via MiXCR, TCRdb re-called the reads, giving one row per CDR3 protein. The sample lists about 290,000 distinct CDR3 sequences; under 60% were seen once. By flow cytometry, patients selected for sequencing had shown an expansion of CD8+CD57+ cells. The V call is TRBV7-9, the J call TRBJ2-6, with D possibly being TRBD1 (6 bases). This sequence originates from a human donor with aplastic anemia. The specimen was sorted CD4+, CD8+, or CD8+CD57+ T cells (not recorded which) from PBMCs. The DNA of the CDR3 is TGTGCCAGCAGCTTAAACACAGGGTTGGCCAACGTCCTGACTTTC. The encoded protein is CASSLNTGLANVLTF.